This T cell receptor (beta chain) was documented in a study of blood T cell repertoires in COVID-19. Profiled with immunoSEQ multiplex PCR; TCRdb holds only in-frame clones, not every one. In the table there are around 250,000 clones, approximately 84% of which are singletons. Participants came from 24 US areas, aged roughly 18 to 95 years. Self-reported history from a screening survey and questionnaire set each donor's cohort. CDR1 is SEHNR, CDR2 FQNEAQ, per germline (reference sequence). With 7 bases clipped from V and 1 base from J, the junction kept 12 bases outside the gene matches. CDR3 length: 17 residues.

The receptor's source is a man in his forties or fifties who had recovered from COVID-19. V gene TRBV7-9 combines with J gene TRBJ1-4; TRBD1 aligns across 7 bases. The sample taken for sequencing was PBMCs or T cells enriched from blood (not recorded which). CDR3 DNA: TGTGCCAGCACCCGAGGGGGCCCGGGGCGAACTAATGAAAAACTGTTTTTT. Translating gives CASTRGGPGRTNEKLFF.